Detailed here is one T cell receptor beta chain. This specimen comes from a study of blood T cell repertoires in COVID-19. Across the whole study: Both acute and convalescent COVID-19 samples were obtained from the United States, Italy and Spain. The analysed material was cDNA or gDNA that came from T cells, B-cell-depleted T cells, or PBMCs.

This CDR3 has 14 amino acids. Germline V gene lookup returns CDR1 KGHSH and CDR2 LQKENI. V was clipped by 2 bases and J by 4 bases; unmatched bases: 3. Under the authors' procedure: Amplification from reference gene primers served as the basis for estimated nucleated cell counts. The table came from immunoSEQ multiplex PCR; TCRdb's copy has only in-frame clones and leaves some out. V and J calls and clone size come straight from that table; D and trimming were deduced from the DNA. The sample has fewer than 150,000 clones, 84% seen once. The rearrangement uses TRBV18 and TRBJ2-7; 9 nucleotides line up with TRBD1. This TCR came from a human donor in a cohort sampled during active COVID-19. What was sequenced was peripheral blood. CDR3 residues: CASSPGGTGYEQYF. The CDR3 DNA follows: TGTGCCAGCTCACCAGGGGGGACAGGGTACGAGCAGTACTTC.